This T cell receptor (beta chain) was sequenced for a study of regulatory T cells in long-lasting Graves disease. For the study at large: Persistence in Graves' disease required over 5 years of antithyroid drugs plus positive TSH receptor antibodies. Study observations and caveats: Persistent disease showed a preference for TRBV28, TRBJ1-2 and TRBJ2-5.

This clonotype appeared many times. What it recognizes is unknown. Arm-PCR with iRepertoire HTBI primers amplified the CDR3 regions for these TCR beta libraries. One entry per CDR3 protein, called by TCRdb with MiXCR from the multiplex PCR reads. The table includes 650,000 to 700,000 distinct CDR3 sequences, 25% to 35% detected once. CDR3 length: 13 amino acids. The germline CDR1 and CDR2 sequences are MNHEY and SVGAGI. Trimming cost V 3 bases and J 3 bases, with 8 bases left between them. As to time point: persistent/refractory GD, antithyroid drugs over 5 years with positive TRAb. The TCR library was prepared using RNA isolated from PBMCs.

The gene calls are TRBV6-5 and TRBJ1-1; D gene uncertain. The TCR originated in a female donor with Graves disease. The sample here was peripheral blood mononuclear cells (PBMCs), taken when the disease was refractory, from a patient treated with antithyroid drugs. As DNA, the CDR3 is TGTGCCAGCAGTTATCCCGGACACACTGAAGCTTTCTTT. It is translated as CASSYPGHTEAFF.